These T cell receptor beta chains were read from a single sample in a study of STAT5B mutations in CD4+ large granular lymphocyte leukemia. TCRdb keeps only in-frame clones here, not all; method: immunoSEQ multiplex PCR. In the table there are over 20,000 clones, about 76% of which are singletons. Sequences were obtained from CD4+ T cells from blood buffy coats. The source is a human donor in good health. CDR3s include the opening cysteine and the closing phenylalanine or tryptophan. The D gene is left open where the match is weak. Where a row states a size, it is once, few, many or the class of an expanded clone; other rows omit it.

cdr3_nt: TGTGCCAGCAGCTTATACCGGGGGGGAGTCACAGATACGCAGTATTTT
cdr3_aa: CASSLYRGGVTDTQYF
d_call: TRBD2
v_call: TRBV7-9
j_call: TRBJ2-3
clone_size: once

cdr3_nt: TGTGCCATCAGTAGGGACAGCAAGAATGAAAAACTGTTTTTT
cdr3_aa: CAISRDSKNEKLFF
d_call: TRBD1
v_call: TRBV10-3
j_call: TRBJ1-4
clone_size: few

cdr3_nt: TGTGCCTGGAGTGTAGTGTCAGATACGCAGTATTTT
cdr3_aa: CAWSVVSDTQYF
d_call: -
v_call: TRBV30
j_call: TRBJ2-3
clone_size: -

cdr3_nt: TGTGCCAGCAGCCCCCCCCACCAGCCCCAGCATTTT
cdr3_aa: CASSPPHQPQHF
d_call: -
v_call: TRBV7-2
j_call: TRBJ1-5
clone_size: once

cdr3_nt: TGTGCCAGCAGTGAGGCCGGGACAGGGGCTTTCTTT
cdr3_aa: CASSEAGTGAFF
d_call: TRBD1
v_call: TRBV6-4
j_call: TRBJ1-1
clone_size: few

cdr3_nt: TGCGCCAGCAGCAAGGACGCCACCCTACCCCAGTTCTTC
cdr3_aa: CASSKDATLPQFF
d_call: -
v_call: TRBV4-3
j_call: TRBJ2-1
clone_size: few

cdr3_nt: TGTGCCAGCAGTGAGGGTTGGGGGAGCACGGGCACAGATACGCAGTATTTT
cdr3_aa: CASSEGWGSTGTDTQYF
d_call: -
v_call: TRBV6-1
j_call: TRBJ2-3
clone_size: -

cdr3_nt: TGTGCCAGCAGCAGCGGGCCCGATGAAGCTTTCTTT
cdr3_aa: CASSSGPDEAFF
d_call: -
v_call: TRBV5-4
j_call: TRBJ1-1
clone_size: -

cdr3_nt: TGTGCCAGCAGCCCCCACGGGACCCCCGACGGAGCTAACTATGGCTACACCTTC
cdr3_aa: CASSPHGTPDGANYGYTF
d_call: -
v_call: TRBV9
j_call: TRBJ1-2
clone_size: -

cdr3_nt: TGTGCCACTTCGGTGGGGGGACAGGAAAAACTGTTTTTT
cdr3_aa: CATSVGGQEKLFF
d_call: TRBD1
v_call: TRBV19
j_call: TRBJ1-4
clone_size: once

cdr3_nt: TGCAGCGTTGAACTTGGGGCCAACGTCCTGACTTTC
cdr3_aa: CSVELGANVLTF
d_call: -
v_call: TRBV29-1
j_call: TRBJ2-6
clone_size: -

cdr3_nt: TGTGCCAGCAGTTTGGGTAGCAATCAGCCCCAGCATTTT
cdr3_aa: CASSLGSNQPQHF
d_call: -
v_call: TRBV6-1
j_call: TRBJ1-5
clone_size: -

cdr3_nt: TGTGCCAGCAGGGGCAGACTTACAACTAATGAAAAACTGTTTTTT
cdr3_aa: CASRGRLTTNEKLFF
d_call: -
v_call: TRBV2
j_call: TRBJ1-4
clone_size: -

cdr3_nt: TGTGCCAGCAGTGAAAACGAACAGGGGAAGGGTGGCACTGAAGCTTTCTTT
cdr3_aa: CASSENEQGKGGTEAFF
d_call: TRBD1
v_call: TRBV6-1
j_call: TRBJ1-1
clone_size: -

cdr3_nt: TGTGCCAGCAGTTTAGGAGGGAGGAATTCACCCCTCCACTTT
cdr3_aa: CASSLGGRNSPLHF
d_call: -
v_call: TRBV27
j_call: TRBJ1-6
clone_size: -

cdr3_nt: TGTGCCAGCAGCTTCAGAGTGGGTCGGTCGGATGAGCAGTTCTTC
cdr3_aa: CASSFRVGRSDEQFF
d_call: -
v_call: TRBV7-9
j_call: TRBJ2-1
clone_size: -

cdr3_nt: TGTGCCAGCAGCTCGGGACTAGCGGGAGAGACCCAGTACTTC
cdr3_aa: CASSSGLAGETQYF
d_call: TRBD2
v_call: TRBV11-2
j_call: TRBJ2-5
clone_size: -

cdr3_nt: TGCGCCAGCAGCAGGGGTCCCGGGACAGGGGGAAATACGCAGTATTTT
cdr3_aa: CASSRGPGTGGNTQYF
d_call: TRBD1
v_call: TRBV5-1
j_call: TRBJ2-3
clone_size: -